Listed below are T cell receptor beta chains from one sample, sequenced in a study of cytomegalovirus exposure and HLA in healthy donors. The repertoire was sequenced with immunoSEQ multiplex PCR; TCRdb's copy has only in-frame clones and lacks some. The sample contains around 160,000 clones, approximately 86% of which appear only once. Sequencing input: PBMCs. The receptors were sampled from a man between 25 and 39 years old in good health and CMV-seropositive. CDR3s include the opening cysteine and the closing phenylalanine or tryptophan. Fields, in order: V gene, D gene, clone size, J gene, CDR3 protein, CDR3 DNA. D genes are given only for firm matches. Expanded clones are given a class, and other clones once, few, many or no size at all.

TRBV29-1	NA	NA	TRBJ2-6	CSVAGANVLTF	TGCAGCGTTGCGGGGGCCAACGTCCTGACTTTC
TRBV19	NA	NA	TRBJ1-2	CASRLQGFNYGYTF	TGTGCCAGTAGGCTACAGGGATTTAACTATGGCTACACCTTC
TRBV10-3	TRBD1	NA	TRBJ2-2	CAISVPPRGLSTGELFF	TGTGCCATCAGTGTTCCCCCAAGGGGGCTCAGCACCGGGGAGCTGTTTTTT
TRBV9	NA	NA	TRBJ1-5	CASSVYGVGQPQHF	TGTGCCAGCAGCGTATACGGGGTCGGTCAGCCCCAGCATTTT
TRBV2	TRBD2	NA	TRBJ2-5	CATVLASGQETQYF	TGTGCCACCGTGTTGGCTAGCGGACAAGAGACCCAGTACTTC
TRBV11-2	NA	NA	TRBJ2-2	CASSPGALNTGELFF	TGTGCCAGCAGCCCAGGGGCACTGAACACCGGGGAGCTGTTTTTT
TRBV6-6	NA	once	TRBJ1-1	CASSLTEAGGTEAFF	TGTGCCAGCAGTTTAACGGAGGCCGGGGGCACTGAAGCTTTCTTT
TRBV7-2	TRBD1	few	TRBJ2-7	CASSLGIDRGLYEQYF	TGTGCCAGCAGCTTAGGTATAGACAGGGGCCTCTACGAGCAGTACTTC
TRBV5-1	NA	NA	TRBJ2-7	CASSYDRAYEQYF	TGCGCCAGCAGCTACGACAGAGCCTACGAGCAGTACTTC
TRBV4-3	TRBD1	NA	TRBJ1-3	CASSLWGQGAEGGNTIYF	TGCGCCAGCAGCCTGTGGGGACAGGGGGCGGAGGGTGGAAACACCATATATTTT
TRBV9	NA	NA	TRBJ1-1	CASSAPQGGDTEAFF	TGTGCCAGCAGCGCTCCTCAAGGCGGGGACACTGAAGCTTTCTTT
TRBV4-3	TRBD2	once	TRBJ2-1	CASSNSGGTYNEQFF	TGCGCCAGCAGCAATAGCGGGGGGACTTACAATGAGCAGTTCTTC
TRBV7-6	TRBD2	NA	TRBJ2-5	CASSFSASGGAETQYF	TGTGCCAGCAGCTTCTCGGCGAGCGGGGGGGCGGAGACCCAGTACTTC
TRBV6-5	TRBD2	NA	TRBJ2-1	CASSYSLRGGENEQFF	TGTGCCAGCAGTTACTCCCTGCGGGGGGGTGAAAATGAGCAGTTCTTC
TRBV7-3	NA	once	TRBJ1-4	CASSSGGGRATNEKLFF	TGTGCCAGCAGCTCCGGGGGGGGTAGAGCAACTAATGAAAAACTGTTTTTT
TRBV28	TRBD1	NA	TRBJ2-1	CASILGDRDNEQFF	TGTGCCAGCATCCTGGGAGACAGGGACAATGAGCAGTTCTTC
TRBV19	NA	NA	TRBJ2-2	CASLGARPNTGELFF	TGTGCCAGCTTAGGGGCTAGGCCTAACACCGGGGAGCTGTTTTTT
TRBV7-2	NA	NA	TRBJ2-1	CASSLARVNEQFF	TGTGCCAGCAGCTTAGCGCGGGTCAATGAGCAGTTCTTC
TRBV7-9	NA	NA	TRBJ2-1	CASSLGHTEQFF	TGTGCCAGCAGCTTGGGCCATACTGAGCAGTTCTTC
TRBV7-9	TRBD1	NA	TRBJ1-2	CASSVGTADYTF	TGTGCCAGCAGCGTAGGGACAGCAGACTACACCTTC
TRBV18	NA	once	TRBJ1-1	CASSPGADTEAFF	TGTGCCAGCTCACCGGGGGCGGACACTGAAGCTTTCTTT
TRBV4-1	NA	few	TRBJ1-3	CASSRGGIVLSGNTIYF	TGCGCCAGCAGCCGGGGGGGGATTGTACTCTCTGGAAACACCATATATTTT
TRBV18	TRBD1	NA	TRBJ1-2	CASSLTGVRYGYTF	TGTGCCAGCTCACTAACAGGGGTCCGCTATGGCTACACCTTC
TRBV29-1	TRBD1	NA	TRBJ1-1	CSVLTGGITEAFF	TGCAGCGTGCTGACAGGGGGTATAACTGAAGCTTTCTTT